What follows describes a single T cell receptor beta chain. Antigen unknown. Assay: immunoSEQ multiplex PCR; the TCRdb copy retains only in-frame clones and omits some. The repertoire includes about 160,000 clones, about nine tenths of them detected once, and over 1.5% sits in the top ten. There are 13 residues in the CDR3. Trimming stripped 0 bases from V and 7 bases from J, with 10 bases between. In germline, CDR1 is SGHRS, CDR2 YFSETQ. This record comes from a study of T cell responses to AZD1222 COVID-19 vaccine. General study findings and limits: With two AZD1222 doses given, Spike-specific TCR breadth and depth both rose. Seropositive AZD1222 recipients at baseline numbered only 6 or 7. White British ancestry dominated among donors, who included more females, and clonal diversity was possibly underestimated.

The chain recombines TRBV5-1 with TRBJ1-1, with unresolved D. This clonotype was sampled from an adult in good health. The sequenced sample was peripheral blood, obtained on day 0 of AZD1222 vaccination. The CDR3 spells CASSLEYQFEAFF. The CDR3, as DNA: TGCGCCAGCAGCTTGGAATACCAATTTGAAGCTTTCTTT.